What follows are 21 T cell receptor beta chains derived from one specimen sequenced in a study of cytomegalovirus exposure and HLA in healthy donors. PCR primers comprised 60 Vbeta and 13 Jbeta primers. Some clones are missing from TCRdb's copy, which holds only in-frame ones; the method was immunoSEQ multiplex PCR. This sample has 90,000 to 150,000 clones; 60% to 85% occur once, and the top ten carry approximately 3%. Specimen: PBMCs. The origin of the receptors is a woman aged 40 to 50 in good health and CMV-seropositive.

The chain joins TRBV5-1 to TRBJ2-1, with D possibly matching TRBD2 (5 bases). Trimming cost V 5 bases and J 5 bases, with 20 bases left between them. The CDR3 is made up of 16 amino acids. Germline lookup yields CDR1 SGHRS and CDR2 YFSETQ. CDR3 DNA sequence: TGCGCCAGCAGTCTGAGTTTTGGGCGGGCGGACAATGAGCAGTTCTTC. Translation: CASSLSFGRADNEQFF.

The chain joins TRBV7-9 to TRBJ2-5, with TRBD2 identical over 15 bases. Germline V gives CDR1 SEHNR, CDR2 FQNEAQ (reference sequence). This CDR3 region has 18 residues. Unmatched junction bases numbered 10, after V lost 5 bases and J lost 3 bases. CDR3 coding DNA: TGTGCCAGCAGCCCGGGACTAGCGGGGGGCGATTTCAAAGAGACCCAGTACTTC. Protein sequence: CASSPGLAGGDFKETQYF. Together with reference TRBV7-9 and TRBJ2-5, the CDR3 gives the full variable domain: DTGVSQNPRHKITKRGQNVTFRCDPISEHNRLYWYRQTLGQGPEFLTYFQNEAQLEKSRLLSDRFSAERPKGSFSTLEIQRTEQGDSAMYLCASSPGLAGGDFKETQYFGPGTRLLVL.

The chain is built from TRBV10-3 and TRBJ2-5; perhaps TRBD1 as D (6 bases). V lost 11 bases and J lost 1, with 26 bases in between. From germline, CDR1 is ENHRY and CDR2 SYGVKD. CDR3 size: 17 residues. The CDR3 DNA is TGTGCCGCCCCCGACAGGAGAGGTTCGACTGGCCAAGAGACCCAGTACTTC. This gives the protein CAAPDRRGSTGQETQYF.

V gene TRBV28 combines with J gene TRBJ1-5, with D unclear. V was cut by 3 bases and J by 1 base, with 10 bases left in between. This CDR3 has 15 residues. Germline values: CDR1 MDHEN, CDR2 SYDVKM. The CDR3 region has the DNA TGTGCCAGCAGTTTGGATGACGGGAGCAATCAGCCCCAGCATTTT. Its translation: CASSLDDGSNQPQHF. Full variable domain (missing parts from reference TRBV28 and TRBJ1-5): DVKVTQSSRYLVKRTGEKVFLECVQDMDHENMFWYRQDPGLGLRLIYFSYDVKMKEKGDIPEGYSVSREKKERFSLILESASTNQTSMYLCASSLDDGSNQPQHFGDGTRLSIL.

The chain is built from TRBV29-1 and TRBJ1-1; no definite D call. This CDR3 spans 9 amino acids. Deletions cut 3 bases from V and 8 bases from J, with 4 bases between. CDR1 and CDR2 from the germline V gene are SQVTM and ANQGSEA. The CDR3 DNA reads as TGCAGCGTTGATAAAGAAGCTTTCTTT. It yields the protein CSVDKEAFF.

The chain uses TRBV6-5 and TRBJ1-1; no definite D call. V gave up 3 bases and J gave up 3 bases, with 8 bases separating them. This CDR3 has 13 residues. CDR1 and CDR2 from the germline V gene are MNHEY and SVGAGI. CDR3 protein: CASSYNVDTEAFF. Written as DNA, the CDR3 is TGTGCCAGCAGTTATAACGTAGACACTGAAGCTTTCTTT.

CDR3 amino acids: CASSPSDRGLYQPQHF. Here the CDR3 DNA reads TGTGCCAGCAGCCCCTCGGACAGGGGGCTTTATCAGCCCCAGCATTTT. The rearrangement links TRBV7-8 to TRBJ1-5; 11 bases are a match to TRBD1. The CDR3 extends over 16 amino acids. V dropped 5 bases and J dropped 5; count of bases not matched to a gene: 8. In germline, CDR1 is SGHVS, CDR2 FQNEAQ.

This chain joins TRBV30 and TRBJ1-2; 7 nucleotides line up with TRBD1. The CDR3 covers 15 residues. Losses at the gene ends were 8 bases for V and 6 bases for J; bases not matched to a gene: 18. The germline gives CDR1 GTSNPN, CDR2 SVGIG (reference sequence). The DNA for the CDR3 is TGTGCCACCGACCATACCCGGGACAGTCTAAATGGCTACACCTTC. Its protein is CATDHTRDSLNGYTF.

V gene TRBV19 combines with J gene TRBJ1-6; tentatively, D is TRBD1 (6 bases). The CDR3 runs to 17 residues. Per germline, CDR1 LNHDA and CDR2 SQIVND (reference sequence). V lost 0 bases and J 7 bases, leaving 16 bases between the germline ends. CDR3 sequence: CASSIDHRPDSNSPLHF. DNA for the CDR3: TGTGCCAGTAGTATAGACCATCGGCCGGACAGCAATTCACCCCTCCACTTT.

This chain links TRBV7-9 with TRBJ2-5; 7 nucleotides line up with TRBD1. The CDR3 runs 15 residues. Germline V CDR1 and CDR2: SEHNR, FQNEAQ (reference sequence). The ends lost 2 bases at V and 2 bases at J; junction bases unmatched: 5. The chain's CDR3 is CASSLLGQSQETQYF. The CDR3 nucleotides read TGTGCCAGCAGCTTATTGGGACAGTCTCAAGAGACCCAGTACTTC.

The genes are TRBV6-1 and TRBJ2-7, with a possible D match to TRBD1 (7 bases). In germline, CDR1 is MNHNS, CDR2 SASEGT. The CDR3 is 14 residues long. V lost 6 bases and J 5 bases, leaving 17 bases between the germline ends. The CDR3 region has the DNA TGTGCCAGCAGCCGATCGACAGGGAGGCACGAGCAGTACTTC. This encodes CASSRSTGRHEQYF.

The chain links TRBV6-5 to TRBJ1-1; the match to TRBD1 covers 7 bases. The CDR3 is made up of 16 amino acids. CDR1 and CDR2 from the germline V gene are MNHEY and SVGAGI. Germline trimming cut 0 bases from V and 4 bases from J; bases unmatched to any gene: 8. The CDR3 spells CASSYSSLQGITEAFF. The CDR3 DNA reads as TGTGCCAGCAGTTACTCGAGTCTACAGGGGATCACTGAAGCTTTCTTT.

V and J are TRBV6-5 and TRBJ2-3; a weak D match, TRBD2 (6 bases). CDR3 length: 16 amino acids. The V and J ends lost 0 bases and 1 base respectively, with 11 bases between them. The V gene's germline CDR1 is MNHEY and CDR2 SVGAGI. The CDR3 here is CASSYSSPGGTDTQYF. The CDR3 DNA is TGTGCCAGCAGTTACTCGAGCCCGGGAGGCACAGATACGCAGTATTTT.

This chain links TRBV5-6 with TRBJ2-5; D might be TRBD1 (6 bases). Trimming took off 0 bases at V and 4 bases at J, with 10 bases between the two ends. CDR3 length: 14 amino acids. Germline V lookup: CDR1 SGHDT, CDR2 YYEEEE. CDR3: CASSLGGRGETQYF. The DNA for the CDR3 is TGTGCCAGCAGCTTGGGGGGGCGAGGAGAGACCCAGTACTTC.

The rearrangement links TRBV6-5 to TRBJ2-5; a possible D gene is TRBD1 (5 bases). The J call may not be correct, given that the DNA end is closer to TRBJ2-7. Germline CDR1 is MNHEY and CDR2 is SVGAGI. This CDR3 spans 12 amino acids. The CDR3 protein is CASRGQTYEQYF. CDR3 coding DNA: TGTGCCAGCAGGGGGCAGACCTACGAGCAGTACTTC.

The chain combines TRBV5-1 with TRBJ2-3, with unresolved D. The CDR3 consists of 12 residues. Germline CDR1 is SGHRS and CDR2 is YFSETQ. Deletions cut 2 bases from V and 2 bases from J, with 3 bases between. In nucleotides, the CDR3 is TGCGCCAGCAGCTTAGCCACAGATACGCAGTATTTT. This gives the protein CASSLATDTQYF.

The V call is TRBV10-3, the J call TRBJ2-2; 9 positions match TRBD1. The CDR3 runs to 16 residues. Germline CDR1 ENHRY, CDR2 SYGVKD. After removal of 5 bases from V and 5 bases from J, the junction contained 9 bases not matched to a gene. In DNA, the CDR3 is TGTGCCATCAGTCGGGACAGGGCAAGAAATACCGGGGAGCTGTTTTTT. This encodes CAISRDRARNTGELFF.

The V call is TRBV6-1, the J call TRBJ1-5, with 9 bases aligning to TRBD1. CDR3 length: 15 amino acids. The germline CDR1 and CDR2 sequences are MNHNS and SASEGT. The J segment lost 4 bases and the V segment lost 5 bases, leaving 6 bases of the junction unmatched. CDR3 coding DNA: TGTGCCAGCAGTCCCGGGACAGGGTATAATCAGCCCCAGCATTTT. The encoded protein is CASSPGTGYNQPQHF.

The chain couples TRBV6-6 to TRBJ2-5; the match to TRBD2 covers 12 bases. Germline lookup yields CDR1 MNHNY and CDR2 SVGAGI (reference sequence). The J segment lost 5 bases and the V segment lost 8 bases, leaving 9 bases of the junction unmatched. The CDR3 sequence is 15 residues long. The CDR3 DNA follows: TGTGCCAGCGGTCCTAGCGGGGGGGGAGGGGAGACCCAGTACTTC. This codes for CASGPSGGGGETQYF.

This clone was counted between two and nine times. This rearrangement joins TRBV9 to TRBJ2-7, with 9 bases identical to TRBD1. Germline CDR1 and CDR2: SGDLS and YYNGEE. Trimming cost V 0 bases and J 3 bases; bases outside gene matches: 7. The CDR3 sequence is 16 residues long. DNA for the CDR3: TGTGCCAGCAGCGTAGAAGGGACAGGGTCAAGCTACGAGCAGTACTTC. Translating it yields CASSVEGTGSSYEQYF.

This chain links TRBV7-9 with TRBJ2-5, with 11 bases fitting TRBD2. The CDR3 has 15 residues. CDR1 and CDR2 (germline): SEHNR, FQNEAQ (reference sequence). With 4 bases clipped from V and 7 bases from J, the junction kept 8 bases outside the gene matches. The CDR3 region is CASSSFLGLAVTQYF. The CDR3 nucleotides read TGTGCCAGCAGCTCCTTCCTGGGACTAGCGGTGACCCAGTACTTC.